Presented here are 10 T cell receptor beta chains from one specimen sequenced in a study of lymphopenia after photon versus proton radiotherapy. TCRdb's copy holds only in-frame clones and misses some; the assay was immunoSEQ multiplex PCR. The data contain some 20,000 clones, less than 90% of them singletons. This material consisted of peripheral blood, taken from a patient treated with proton-based radiotherapy. The receptors were sampled from a man between 65 and 85 years old with pancreatic cancer.

The rearrangement links TRBV6-5 to TRBJ1-1, with D hard to call. This CDR3 spans 14 amino acids. Germline values: CDR1 MNHEY, CDR2 SVGAGI. Trimming left V 0 bases short and J 6 bases short, with 11 bases between. CDR3 sequence: CASSYSAPGSEAFF. DNA of the CDR3: TGTGCCAGCAGTTACTCGGCTCCTGGGTCTGAAGCTTTCTTT.

The rearrangement joins TRBV19 to TRBJ1-4; a weak D match, TRBD1 (6 bases). Germline assignment: CDR1 LNHDA and CDR2 SQIVND (reference sequence). V gave up 7 bases and J gave up 8 bases, with 20 bases separating them. CDR3 size: 15 residues. DNA for the CDR3: TGTGCCAGTAACGACTCTGGGAGGGGGAACGAAAAACTGTTTTTT. It codes for CASNDSGRGNEKLFF.

In this sample, this clone turned up once. The chain couples TRBV6-6 to TRBJ1-1, with D maybe TRBD1 (5 bases). From germline, CDR1 is MNHNY and CDR2 SVGAGI (reference sequence). V was pared by 7 bases and J by 1 base, with 19 bases between. The CDR3 length is 16 residues. CDR3 coding DNA: TGTGCCAGCATCCCCCCCACGCGGGGGGGGAACACTGAAGCTTTCTTT. Translating gives CASIPPTRGGNTEAFF.

The chain recombines TRBV29-1 with TRBJ2-7; D not resolved. Germline loops: CDR1 SQVTM, CDR2 ANQGSEA. Trimming took 7 bases from V and 0 from J, leaving 13 bases between them. This CDR3 is 13 amino acids long. The CDR3: CSGMSGPSYEQYF. CDR3 sequence (DNA): TGCAGCGGGATGAGTGGACCCTCCTACGAGCAGTACTTC.

The chain is built from TRBV5-1 and TRBJ2-5; D is perhaps TRBD2 (5 bases). Trimming took off 5 bases at V and 1 base at J, with 15 bases between the two ends. This CDR3 is 15 amino acids long. Germline V gene data show CDR1 as SGHRS and CDR2 as YFSETQ. The CDR3 here is CASRQTTGFQETQYF. CDR3 DNA sequence: TGCGCCAGCAGGCAAACAACGGGGTTCCAAGAGACCCAGTACTTC.

The rearrangement joins TRBV5-1 to TRBJ1-1, with TRBD1 matching 9 bases. V shed 3 bases and J 1 base; nucleotides not matched to a gene: 1. The CDR3 length is 14 residues. Looked up from germline, CDR1 is SGHRS and CDR2 is YFSETQ. Here the CDR3 reads CASSWGQGNTEAFF. DNA of the CDR3: TGCGCCAGCAGCTGGGGACAGGGGAACACTGAAGCTTTCTTT. The variable domain in full, with the rest retrieved from reference TRBV5-1 and TRBJ1-1, is KAGVTQTPRYLIKTRGQQVTLSCSPISGHRSVSWYQQTPGQGLQFLFEYFSETQRNKGNFPGRFSGRQFSNSRSEMNVSTLELGDSALYLCASSWGQGNTEAFFGQGTRLTVV.

The sample holds one count of this clone. V is TRBV5-6 and J is TRBJ2-7; D may be TRBD1 or TRBD2 (5 bases each). The length of the CDR3 is 14 residues. Between the trimmed V and J ends, which lost 4 bases and 2 bases, there was a span of 13 bases. Germline values: CDR1 SGHDT, CDR2 YYEEEE. CDR3 coding DNA: TGTGCCAGCAGCGGGGACGGAGCAACCTACGAGCAGTACTTC. Translating it yields CASSGDGATYEQYF.

The rearrangement joins TRBV7-3 to TRBJ1-1; D is ambiguous. Germline V gives CDR1 SGHTA, CDR2 FQGTGA. V was clipped by 1 base and J by 0 bases, with 9 bases between them. The CDR3 has 15 amino acids. The CDR3 loop is CASSLMPGMNTEAFF. In DNA form, the CDR3 reads TGTGCCAGCAGCTTAATGCCTGGTATGAACACTGAAGCTTTCTTT.

The chain employs TRBV25-1 and TRBJ1-1; 7 bases map to TRBD1. This CDR3 contains 14 residues. The ends lost 2 bases at V and 6 bases at J; junction bases unmatched: 6. Germline V gives CDR1 MGHDK, CDR2 SYGVNS. CDR3: CASSENRGSAEAFF. The CDR3 DNA reads TGTGCCAGCAGTGAAAACAGGGGTTCGGCTGAAGCTTTCTTT. Filled out from reference TRBV25-1 and TRBJ1-1, the complete variable domain reads EADIYQTPRYLVIGTGKKITLECSQTMGHDKMYWYQQDPGMELHLIHYSYGVNSTEKGDLSSESTVSRIRTEHFPLTLESARPSHTSQYLCASSENRGSAEAFFGQGTRLTVV.

This chain links TRBV5-6 with TRBJ1-3; 8 bases match TRBD1. CDR3 length equals 16 residues. J was trimmed by 2 bases and V by 6 bases; bases with no gene match: 10. Germline loops: CDR1 SGHDT, CDR2 YYEEEE. CDR3 DNA: TGTGCCAGCACGTCAAAAGGGACAGGTCCTGGAAACACCATATATTTT. Translation: CASTSKGTGPGNTIYF.